This T cell receptor beta chain was retrieved from a study of cytomegalovirus exposure and HLA in healthy donors. In the study overall: Among approximately 400 genotyped donors, approximately 80% fell in the Caucasian-associated ancestry cluster. Findings and caveats of the study: Accurate predictions that matched the HLA-A and HLA-B alleles of most subjects were reportedly made from TCR beta sequences.

CDR1 is SGHRS and CDR2 is YFSETQ in the germline V gene. V was cut by 5 bases and J by 0 bases, with 15 bases left in between. CDR3 length: 15 residues. In the case of this clone: Its specificity is not known.

PCR was performed using 60 Vbeta and 13 Jbeta primers. The assay was immunoSEQ multiplex PCR, and TCRdb's table has in-frame clones only and misses some. This sample carries about 75,000 clones, around 80% of them seen once, and the ten largest clones take 18%. Material: PBMCs. The chain combines TRBV5-1 with TRBJ2-7, with D possibly TRBD2 on 6 matching bases. The receptor was derived from a man aged 65 to 85 in good health and CMV-seropositive. CDR3 in DNA: TGCGCCAGCAGTTGGACCCGGGGGAGCTCCTACGAGCAGTACTTC. As protein: CASSWTRGSSYEQYF. Full variable domain (remainder filled in from reference TRBV5-1 and TRBJ2-7): KAGVTQTPRYLIKTRGQQVTLSCSPISGHRSVSWYQQTPGQGLQFLFEYFSETQRNKGNFPGRFSGRQFSNSRSEMNVSTLELGDSALYLCASSWTRGSSYEQYFGPGTRLTVT.